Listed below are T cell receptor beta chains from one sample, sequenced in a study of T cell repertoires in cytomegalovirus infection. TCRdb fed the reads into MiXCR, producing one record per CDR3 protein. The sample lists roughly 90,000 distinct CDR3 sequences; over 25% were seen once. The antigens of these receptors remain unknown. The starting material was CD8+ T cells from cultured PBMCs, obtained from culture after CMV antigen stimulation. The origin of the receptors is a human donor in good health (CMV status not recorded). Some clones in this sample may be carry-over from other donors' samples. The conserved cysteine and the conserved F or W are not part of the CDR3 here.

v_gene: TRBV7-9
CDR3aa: ASSSSDWDRGQETQY

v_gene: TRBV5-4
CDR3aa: ASSSESGLSLYEQY

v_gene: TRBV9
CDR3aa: ASSLQGGFHQETQY

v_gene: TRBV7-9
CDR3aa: ASSLGRVPYEQY

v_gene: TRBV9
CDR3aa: ASSTTRNEQF

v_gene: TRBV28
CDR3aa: ASSPFTLNTEAF

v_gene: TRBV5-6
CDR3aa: ASRTFGGAGDTQY

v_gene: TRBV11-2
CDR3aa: ASSLEEGGPGHYEQY

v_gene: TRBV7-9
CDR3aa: ASSHDGTHNEQF

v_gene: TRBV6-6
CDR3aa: ASSPGGTDEQY

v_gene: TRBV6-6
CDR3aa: ASSSAVDEQF

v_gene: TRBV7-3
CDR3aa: ASSLIGKGTEAF

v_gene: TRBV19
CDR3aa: ASSVSSPGELF

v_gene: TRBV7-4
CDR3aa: ASSLSGGEETQY

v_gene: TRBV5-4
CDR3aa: ASSLGRITTNEKLF

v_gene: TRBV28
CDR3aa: ASSLANYNEQF

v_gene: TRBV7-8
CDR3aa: ASSTWDRNTGELF

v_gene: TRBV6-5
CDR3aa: ASSYFPDTQY

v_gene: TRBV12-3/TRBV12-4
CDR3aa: ASSLGAGNGYT

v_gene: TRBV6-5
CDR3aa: ASSYGGVGLNTEAF

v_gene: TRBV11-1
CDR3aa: ASSFRAGFNEQY

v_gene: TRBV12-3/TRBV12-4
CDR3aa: ASSPHNSRDEQF

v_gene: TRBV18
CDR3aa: ASSPLEDTQY

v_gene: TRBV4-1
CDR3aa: ASSQDGVTVYGEQY

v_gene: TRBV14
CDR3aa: ASSHGGIYPDQETQY

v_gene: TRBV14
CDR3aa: ASSQETLTAANEKLF

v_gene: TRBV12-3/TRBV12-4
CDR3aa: ASSFWDSKNNEQF

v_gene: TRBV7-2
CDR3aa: ASSPWTGVSSGELF

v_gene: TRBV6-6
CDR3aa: ASLGGGPVDTQY

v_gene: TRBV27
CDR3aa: ASSSRDGYNEQF

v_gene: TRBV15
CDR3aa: ATSPGTGEDTQY

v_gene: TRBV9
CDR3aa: ASSDSGATDTQY

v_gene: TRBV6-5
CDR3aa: ASSYSPGETDTQY

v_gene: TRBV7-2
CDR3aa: ASSSQPGRTYEQY

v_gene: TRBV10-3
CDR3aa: AISDRGRGTSNEQF

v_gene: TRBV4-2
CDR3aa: ASSQDGLADSNTGELF

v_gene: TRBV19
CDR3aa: ASSIGDRGPNTEAF

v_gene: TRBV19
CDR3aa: ASSISGVGELF

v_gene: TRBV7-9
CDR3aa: ASTRLGEGYNEQF

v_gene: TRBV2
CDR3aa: ASSTNTEAF